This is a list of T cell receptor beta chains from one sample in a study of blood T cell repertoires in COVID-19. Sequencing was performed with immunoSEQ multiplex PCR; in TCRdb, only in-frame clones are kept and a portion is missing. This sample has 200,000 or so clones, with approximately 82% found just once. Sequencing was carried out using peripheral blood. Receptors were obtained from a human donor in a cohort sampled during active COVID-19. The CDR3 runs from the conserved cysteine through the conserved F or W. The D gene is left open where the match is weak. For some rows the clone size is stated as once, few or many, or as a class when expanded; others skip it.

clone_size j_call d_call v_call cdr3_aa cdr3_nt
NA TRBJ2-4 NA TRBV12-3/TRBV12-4 CASSLVSGYIQYF TGTGCCAGCAGTTTAGTTTCGGGGTACATTCAGTACTTC
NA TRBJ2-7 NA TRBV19 CASSIGTEGEQYF TGTGCCAGTAGTATCGGGACGGAGGGCGAGCAGTACTTC
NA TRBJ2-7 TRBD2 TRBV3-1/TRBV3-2 CASSKREGRYEQYF TGTGCCAGCAGCAAGCGGGAGGGCCGGTACGAGCAGTACTTC
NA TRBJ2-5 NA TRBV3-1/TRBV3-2 CASSQDRGETQYF TGTGCCAGCAGCCAAGATCGGGGAGAGACCCAGTACTTC
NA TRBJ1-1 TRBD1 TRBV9 CASSDGQGDTEAFF TGTGCCAGCAGCGACGGACAGGGGGACACTGAAGCTTTCTTT
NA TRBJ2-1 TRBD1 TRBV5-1 CASSWQGESVNEQFF TGCGCCAGCAGCTGGCAGGGGGAATCGGTAAATGAGCAGTTCTTC
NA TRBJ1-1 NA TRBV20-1 CSASVNTEAFF TGCAGTGCTAGCGTGAACACTGAAGCTTTCTTT
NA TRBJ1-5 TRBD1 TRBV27 CASSSSGTVSYQPQHF TGTGCCAGCAGTTCCTCTGGGACAGTATCTTATCAGCCCCAGCATTTT
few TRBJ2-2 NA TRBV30 CAGWGPPGELFF TGTGCCGGGTGGGGGCCGCCCGGGGAGCTGTTTTTT
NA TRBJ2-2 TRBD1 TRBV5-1 CASSLSQGAGGELFF TGCGCCAGCAGCTTATCACAGGGGGCTGGCGGGGAGCTGTTTTTT
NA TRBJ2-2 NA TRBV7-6 CASSPGAGVAGELFF TGTGCCAGCAGCCCTGGGGCAGGGGTGGCCGGGGAGCTGTTTTTT
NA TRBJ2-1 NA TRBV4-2 CASSQDTGTYNEQFF TGTGCCAGCAGCCAAGATACCGGGACTTACAATGAGCAGTTCTTC
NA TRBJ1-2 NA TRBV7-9 CASSLNLGQDSGYTF TGTGCCAGCAGCTTAAATCTGGGTCAGGATAGTGGCTACACCTTC
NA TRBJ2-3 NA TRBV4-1 CASSQAPPGSTDTQYF TGCGCCAGCAGCCAAGCGCCGCCGGGAAGCACAGATACGCAGTATTTT
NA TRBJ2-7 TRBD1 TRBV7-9 CASSSLTGEYFEQYF TGTGCCAGCAGCTCACTTACAGGGGAGTACTTCGAGCAGTACTTC
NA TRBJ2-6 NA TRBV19 CASSILSSGANVLTF TGTGCCAGTAGTATCCTAAGCTCTGGGGCCAACGTCCTGACTTTC
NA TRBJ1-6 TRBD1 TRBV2 CASIADRDNSPLHF TGTGCCAGCATTGCGGACAGGGATAATTCACCCCTCCACTTT
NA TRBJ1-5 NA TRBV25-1 CASSEAGPSNQPQHF TGTGCCAGCAGTGAGGCAGGGCCTAGCAATCAGCCCCAGCATTTT
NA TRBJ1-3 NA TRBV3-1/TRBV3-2 CASSHQGMTGNTIYF TGTGCCAGCAGCCATCAGGGGATGACTGGAAACACCATATATTTT
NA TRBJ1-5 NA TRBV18 CASSLSLSGNQPQHF TGTGCCAGCTCGCTGAGCCTGTCGGGCAATCAGCCCCAGCATTTT
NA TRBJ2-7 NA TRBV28 CASSYPGSLSYEQYF TGTGCCAGCAGTTATCCCGGGAGCCTCTCCTACGAGCAGTACTTC
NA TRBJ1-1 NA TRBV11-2 CASSLDFIQGGLSEAFF TGTGCCAGCAGCTTAGATTTCATCCAGGGTGGTTTGTCTGAAGCTTTCTTT
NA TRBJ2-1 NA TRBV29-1 CSVETPVYASSYNEQFF TGCAGCGTCGAGACACCTGTTTACGCGAGCTCCTACAATGAGCAGTTCTTC
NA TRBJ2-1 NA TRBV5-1 CASSLGVAPSYNEQFF TGCGCCAGCAGCTTGGGAGTAGCGCCCTCCTACAATGAGCAGTTCTTC
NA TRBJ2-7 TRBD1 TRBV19 CASSITTGAPTEQYF TGTGCCAGTAGTATCACGACAGGGGCCCCTACGGAGCAGTACTTC
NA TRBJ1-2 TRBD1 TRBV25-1 CASSESTGPTNYGYTF TGTGCCAGCAGTGAATCGACAGGGCCTACTAACTATGGCTACACCTTC
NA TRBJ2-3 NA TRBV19 CASSQRGAGADTQYF TGTGCCAGCTCTCAACGGGGGGCAGGGGCGGATACGCAGTATTTT